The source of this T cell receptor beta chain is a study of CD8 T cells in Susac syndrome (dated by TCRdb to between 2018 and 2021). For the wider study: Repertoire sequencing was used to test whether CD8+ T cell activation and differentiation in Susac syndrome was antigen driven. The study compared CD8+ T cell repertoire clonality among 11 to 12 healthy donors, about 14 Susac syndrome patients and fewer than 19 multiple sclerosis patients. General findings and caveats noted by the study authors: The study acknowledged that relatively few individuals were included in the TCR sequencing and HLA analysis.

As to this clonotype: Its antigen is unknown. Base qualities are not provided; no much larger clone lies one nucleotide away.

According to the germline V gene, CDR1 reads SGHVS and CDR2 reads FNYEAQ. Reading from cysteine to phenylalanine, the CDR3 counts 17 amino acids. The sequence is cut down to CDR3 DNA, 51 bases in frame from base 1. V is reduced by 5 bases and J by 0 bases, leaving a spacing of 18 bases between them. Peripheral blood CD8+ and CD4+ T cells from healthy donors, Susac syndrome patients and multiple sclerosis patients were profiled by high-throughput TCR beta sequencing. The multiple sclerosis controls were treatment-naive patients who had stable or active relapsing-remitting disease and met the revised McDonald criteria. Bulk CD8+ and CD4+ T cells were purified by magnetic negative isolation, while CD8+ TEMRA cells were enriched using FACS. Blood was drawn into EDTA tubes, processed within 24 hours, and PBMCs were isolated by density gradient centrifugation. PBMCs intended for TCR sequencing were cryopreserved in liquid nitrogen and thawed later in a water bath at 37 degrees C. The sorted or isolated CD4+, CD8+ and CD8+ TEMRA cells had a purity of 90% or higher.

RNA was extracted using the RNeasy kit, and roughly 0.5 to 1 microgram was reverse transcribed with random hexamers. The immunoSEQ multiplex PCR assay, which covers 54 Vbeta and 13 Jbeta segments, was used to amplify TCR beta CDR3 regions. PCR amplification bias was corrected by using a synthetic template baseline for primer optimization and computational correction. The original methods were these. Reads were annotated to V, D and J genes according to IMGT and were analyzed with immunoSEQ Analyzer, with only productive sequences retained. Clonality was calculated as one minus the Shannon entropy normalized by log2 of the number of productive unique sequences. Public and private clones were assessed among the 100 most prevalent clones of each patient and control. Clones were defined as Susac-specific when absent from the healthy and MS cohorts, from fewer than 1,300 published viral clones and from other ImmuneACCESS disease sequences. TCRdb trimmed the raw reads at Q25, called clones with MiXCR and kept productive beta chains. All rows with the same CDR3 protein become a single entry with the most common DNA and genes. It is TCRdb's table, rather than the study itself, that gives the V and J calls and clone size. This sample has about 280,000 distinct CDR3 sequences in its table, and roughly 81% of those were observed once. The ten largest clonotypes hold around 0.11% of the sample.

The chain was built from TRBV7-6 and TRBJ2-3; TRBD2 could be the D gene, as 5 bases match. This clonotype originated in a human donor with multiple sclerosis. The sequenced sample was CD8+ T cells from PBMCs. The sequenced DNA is TGTGCCAGCAGCCCCACCACTAGAGTATCTAGCACAGATACGCAGTATTTT. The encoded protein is CASSPTTRVSSTDTQYF.